This TCR beta chain was captured by sequencing in a study of blood T cells in healthy people across ages. Alongside a J-beta primer mix, a sample-barcoded 5' primer served in a second PCR lasting about 7 to 12 cycles. One entry per CDR3 protein results from TCRdb running MiXCR on the 5' RACE reads. Among about 580,000 distinct CDR3 sequences listed, about 45% were seen once. Material: blood. The TCR was taken from an elderly man in good health.

The CDR3 here is CASSSGIAGTREQYF. DNA for the CDR3: TGTGCCAGCAGTTCCGGAATAGCGGGAACGAGGGAGCAGTACTTC. This chain uses TRBV28 with TRBJ2-5; 8 positions match TRBD2. Trimming took 4 bases from V and 11 from J; bases not matched to a gene: 15. Germline loops: CDR1 MDHEN, CDR2 SYDVKM. The CDR3 totals 15 residues.